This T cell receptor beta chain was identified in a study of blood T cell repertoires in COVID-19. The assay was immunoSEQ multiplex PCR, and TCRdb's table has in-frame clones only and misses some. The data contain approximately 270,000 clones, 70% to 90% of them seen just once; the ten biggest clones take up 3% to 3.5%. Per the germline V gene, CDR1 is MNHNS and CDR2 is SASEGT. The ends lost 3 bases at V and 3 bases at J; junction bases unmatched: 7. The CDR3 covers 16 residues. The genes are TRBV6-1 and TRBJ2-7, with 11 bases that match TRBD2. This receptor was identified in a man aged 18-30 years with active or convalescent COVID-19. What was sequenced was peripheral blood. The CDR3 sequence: CASSEDRGTSGYEQYF. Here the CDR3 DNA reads TGTGCCAGCAGTGAGGATAGAGGGACTAGCGGCTACGAGCAGTACTTC.